This T cell receptor (beta chain) was captured in a study of T-cell memory formation after mild COVID-19. One entry per CDR3 protein, called by TCRdb with MiXCR from the 5' RACE reads. Among hundreds of thousands of distinct CDR3 sequences listed, roughly 25% were seen once. The sequence was collected from an adult woman who had mild COVID-19 (a few samples of this study predate the infection). Cell type and time point are not known. Material for sequencing was PBMCs or a T cell subset sorted from them (not recorded which).

The CDR3: CSARDRLAGGPWNEQFF. Here the CDR3 DNA reads TGCAGTGCTAGAGATAGACTAGCGGGAGGGCCATGGAATGAGCAGTTCTTC. The chain uses TRBV20-1 and TRBJ2-1, with TRBD2 identical over 14 bases. J gave up 7 bases and V 0 bases, and 8 bases lay outside the gene matches. The CDR3 loop spans 17 amino acids. CDR1 is DFQATT, CDR2 SNEGSKA, per germline (reference sequence).